This is a list of T cell receptor beta chains from one sample in a study of graft-versus-host responses after intestinal transplantation. Produced via immunoSEQ multiplex PCR; TCRdb's table is partial and in-frame only. This sample has about 35,000 clones, with around 94% found just once. Material: PBMCs, obtained 16 days after intestinal transplant. The source of these receptors is a human patient who received an intestinal transplant, so some T cells may come from the graft donor. Each CDR3 is given with its conserved first and last residue. The order of the fields is D gene, clone size, V gene, J gene, CDR3 protein, CDR3 DNA. A D gene is named only where the DNA matches it firmly. A clone size is listed for some rows: how often the clone was seen (once, few, many), or a class if it is expanded.

d_gene: NA
abundance: NA
v_gene: TRBV4-1
j_gene: TRBJ1-1
CDR3aa: CASSQRDGGGTEAFF
CDR3nt: TGCGCCAGCAGCCAACGGGACGGGGGGGGAACTGAAGCTTTCTTT

d_gene: NA
abundance: NA
v_gene: TRBV9
j_gene: TRBJ2-1
CDR3aa: CASSPPHNEQFF
CDR3nt: TGTGCCAGCAGCCCTCCTCACAATGAGCAGTTCTTC

d_gene: TRBD1
abundance: NA
v_gene: TRBV27
j_gene: TRBJ2-2
CDR3aa: CATRTGAYTGELFF
CDR3nt: TGTGCCACCCGGACAGGGGCCTACACCGGGGAGCTGTTTTTT

d_gene: TRBD1
abundance: NA
v_gene: TRBV10-3
j_gene: TRBJ2-1
CDR3aa: CAISESGVGDRLRDEQFF
CDR3nt: TGTGCCATCAGTGAGTCGGGTGTCGGGGACAGGCTTAGGGATGAGCAGTTCTTC

d_gene: NA
abundance: once
v_gene: TRBV19
j_gene: TRBJ1-2
CDR3aa: CASSKDSYGYTF
CDR3nt: TGTGCCAGTAGTAAAGACTCCTATGGCTACACCTTC

d_gene: NA
abundance: NA
v_gene: TRBV4-3
j_gene: TRBJ2-1
CDR3aa: CASSQEVVAIGEQFF
CDR3nt: TGCGCCAGCAGCCAAGAGGTGGTAGCGATCGGTGAGCAGTTCTTC

d_gene: TRBD1
abundance: once
v_gene: TRBV28
j_gene: TRBJ2-5
CDR3aa: CASSFRTGQGYF
CDR3nt: TGTGCCAGCAGTTTCAGGACAGGGCAGGGGTACTTC

d_gene: NA
abundance: NA
v_gene: TRBV28
j_gene: TRBJ2-1
CDR3aa: CASTLGGIDEQFF
CDR3nt: TGTGCCAGCACCCTCGGGGGAATCGATGAGCAGTTCTTC

d_gene: TRBD1
abundance: NA
v_gene: TRBV6-1
j_gene: TRBJ2-7
CDR3aa: CASSAGTGALGEQYF
CDR3nt: TGTGCCAGCAGCGCCGGGACAGGGGCTTTGGGAGAGCAGTACTTC

d_gene: NA
abundance: NA
v_gene: TRBV25-1
j_gene: TRBJ1-2
CDR3aa: CASSEQINYGYTF
CDR3nt: TGTGCCAGCAGTGAACAGATTAACTATGGCTACACCTTC

d_gene: TRBD1
abundance: NA
v_gene: TRBV7-3
j_gene: TRBJ2-1
CDR3aa: CASSLDRGTEQFF
CDR3nt: TGTGCCAGCAGCTTGGACAGGGGAACTGAGCAGTTCTTC

d_gene: TRBD1
abundance: NA
v_gene: TRBV2
j_gene: TRBJ2-5
CDR3aa: CASSVIPDRELETQYF
CDR3nt: TGTGCCAGCAGCGTCATACCCGACAGGGAGTTAGAGACCCAGTACTTC

d_gene: NA
abundance: NA
v_gene: TRBV6-6
j_gene: TRBJ1-5
CDR3aa: CASSYLGNQPQHF
CDR3nt: TGTGCCAGCAGTTATCTAGGAAATCAGCCCCAGCATTTT

d_gene: TRBD1
abundance: NA
v_gene: TRBV7-9
j_gene: TRBJ2-7
CDR3aa: CASSTGQVEQYF
CDR3nt: TGTGCCAGCAGCACAGGACAGGTGGAGCAGTACTTC